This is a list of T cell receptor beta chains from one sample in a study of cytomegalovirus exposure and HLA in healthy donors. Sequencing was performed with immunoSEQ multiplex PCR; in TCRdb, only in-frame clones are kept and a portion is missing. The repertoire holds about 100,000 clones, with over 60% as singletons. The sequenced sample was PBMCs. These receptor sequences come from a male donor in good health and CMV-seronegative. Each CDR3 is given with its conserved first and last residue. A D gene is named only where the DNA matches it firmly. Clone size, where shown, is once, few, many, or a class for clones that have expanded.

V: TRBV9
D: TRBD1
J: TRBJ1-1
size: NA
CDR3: CASSAGQTSTEAFF
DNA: TGTGCCAGCAGCGCGGGACAGACTTCCACTGAAGCTTTCTTT

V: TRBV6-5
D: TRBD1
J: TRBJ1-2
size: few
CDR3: CASSYSRTGGHYGYTF
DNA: TGTGCCAGCAGTTACTCAAGGACAGGGGGTCACTATGGCTACACCTTC

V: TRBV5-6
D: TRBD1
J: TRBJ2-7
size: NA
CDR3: CASSVTGGDEQYF
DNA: TGTGCCAGCAGCGTAACAGGGGGAGACGAGCAGTACTTC

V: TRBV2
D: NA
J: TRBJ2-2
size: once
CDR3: CASSGANNGELFF
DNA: TGTGCCAGCAGTGGTGCGAATAACGGGGAGCTGTTTTTT

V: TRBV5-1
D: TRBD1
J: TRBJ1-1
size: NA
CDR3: CASSGGQARTEAFF
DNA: TGCGCCAGCAGCGGGGGACAGGCGAGAACTGAAGCTTTCTTT

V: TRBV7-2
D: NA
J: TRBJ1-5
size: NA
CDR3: CASSLKGVLPQHF
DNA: TGTGCCAGCAGCTTAAAAGGAGTTTTGCCCCAGCATTTT

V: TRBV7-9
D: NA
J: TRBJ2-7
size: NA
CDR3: CASRQGRDPEQYF
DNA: TGTGCCAGCAGACAAGGGCGGGATCCCGAGCAGTACTTC

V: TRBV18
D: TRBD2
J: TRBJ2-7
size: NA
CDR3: CASSPLGTSGSYEQYF
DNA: TGTGCCAGCTCACCCCTGGGGACTAGCGGGTCCTACGAGCAGTACTTC

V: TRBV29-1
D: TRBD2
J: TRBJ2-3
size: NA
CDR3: CSVSHTSGTDTQYF
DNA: TGCAGCGTTTCCCACACTAGCGGCACAGATACGCAGTATTTT

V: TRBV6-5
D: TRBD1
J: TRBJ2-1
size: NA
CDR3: CASSSGTGAYNEQFF
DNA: TGTGCCAGCAGCTCCGGGACAGGGGCCTACAATGAGCAGTTCTTC

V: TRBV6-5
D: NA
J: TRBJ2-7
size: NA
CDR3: CASTPTGSSYEQYF
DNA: TGTGCCAGCACCCCAACGGGTAGCTCCTACGAGCAGTACTTC

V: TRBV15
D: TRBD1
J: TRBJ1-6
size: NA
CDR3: CATSVGQGNFAALHF
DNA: TGTGCCACCAGCGTCGGACAGGGCAATTTCGCGGCCCTCCACTTT

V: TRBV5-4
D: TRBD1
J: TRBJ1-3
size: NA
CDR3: CASSSAQTGGFGNTIYF
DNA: TGTGCCAGCAGTTCGGCCCAAACAGGGGGCTTTGGAAACACCATATATTTT

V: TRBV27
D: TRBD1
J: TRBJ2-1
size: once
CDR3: CASINGGTGLYNEQFF
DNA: TGTGCCAGCATTAATGGTGGGACAGGGCTCTACAATGAGCAGTTCTTC

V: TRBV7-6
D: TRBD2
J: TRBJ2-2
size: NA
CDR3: CASSSRASGRASGELFF
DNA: TGTGCCAGCAGCTCGCGTGCTAGCGGGAGGGCCTCCGGGGAGCTGTTTTTT

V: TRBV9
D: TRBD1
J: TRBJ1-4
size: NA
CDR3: CASSATGAVGEKLFF
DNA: TGTGCCAGCAGCGCCACAGGGGCCGTGGGTGAAAAACTGTTTTTT

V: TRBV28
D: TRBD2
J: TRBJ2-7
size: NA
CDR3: CASSPRLAGFSYEQYF
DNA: TGTGCCAGCAGTCCCCGACTAGCGGGGTTCTCCTACGAGCAGTACTTC

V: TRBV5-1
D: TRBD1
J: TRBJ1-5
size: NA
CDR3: CASSEGTANQPQHF
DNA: TGCGCCAGCAGCGAAGGGACAGCTAATCAGCCCCAGCATTTT

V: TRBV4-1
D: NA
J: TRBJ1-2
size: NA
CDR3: CASSQGGPGYTF
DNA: TGCGCCAGCAGCCAAGGGGGGCCTGGCTACACCTTC

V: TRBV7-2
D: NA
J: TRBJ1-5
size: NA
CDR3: CASSLTVVGNQPQHF
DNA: TGTGCCAGCAGCCTGACTGTGGTCGGCAATCAGCCCCAGCATTTT

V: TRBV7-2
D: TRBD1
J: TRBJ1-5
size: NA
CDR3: CASSFDRGLNQPQHF
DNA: TGTGCCAGCAGCTTCGACAGGGGGCTCAATCAGCCCCAGCATTTT

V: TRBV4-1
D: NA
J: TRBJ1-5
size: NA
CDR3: CASSQDSNGGSPQHF
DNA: TGCGCCAGCAGCCAAGATTCAAACGGAGGGAGCCCCCAGCATTTT

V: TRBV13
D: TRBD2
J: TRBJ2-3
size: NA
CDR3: CASSLSGGRDTQYF
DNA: TGTGCCAGCAGCTTAAGCGGGGGACGGGATACGCAGTATTTT

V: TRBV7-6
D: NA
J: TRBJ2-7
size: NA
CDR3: CASSPQVHSYEQYF
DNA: TGTGCCAGCAGCCCACAGGTCCACTCCTACGAGCAGTACTTC